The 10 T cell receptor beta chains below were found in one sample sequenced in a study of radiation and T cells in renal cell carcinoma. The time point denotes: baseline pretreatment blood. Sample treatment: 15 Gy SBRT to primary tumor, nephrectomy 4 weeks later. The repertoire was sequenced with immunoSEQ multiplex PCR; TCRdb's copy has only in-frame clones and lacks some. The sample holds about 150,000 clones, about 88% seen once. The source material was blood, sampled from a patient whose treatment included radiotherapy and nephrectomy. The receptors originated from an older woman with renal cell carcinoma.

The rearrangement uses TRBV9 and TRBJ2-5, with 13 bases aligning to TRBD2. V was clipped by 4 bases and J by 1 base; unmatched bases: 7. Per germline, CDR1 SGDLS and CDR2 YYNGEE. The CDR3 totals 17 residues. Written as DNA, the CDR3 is TGTGCCAGCAGCCGTACCGGACTAGCGGGGGCCCAAGAGACCCAGTACTTC. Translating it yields CASSRTGLAGAQETQYF.

CDR3 DNA sequence: TGTGCCAGCAGCAAAGAGGCTAGCGGGGCCCGACCATCCTACGAGCAGTACTTC. This sequence encodes CASSKEASGARPSYEQYF. The chain uses TRBV21-1 and TRBJ2-7; the DNA was not used to check the table's D call, TRBD2. TRBV21-1 is an annotated pseudogene. This CDR3 has 18 amino acids.

Written as DNA, the CDR3 is TGTGCCAGCAGCGGTATCAGAGGAAATGAGCAGTTCTTC. As protein: CASSGIRGNEQFF. The J gene is TRBJ2-1, the V gene TRBV2, with D unresolved. This CDR3 comprises 13 residues. Germline CDR1 and CDR2: SNHLY and FYNNEI. Trimming cost V 6 bases and J 7 bases, with 13 bases left between them.

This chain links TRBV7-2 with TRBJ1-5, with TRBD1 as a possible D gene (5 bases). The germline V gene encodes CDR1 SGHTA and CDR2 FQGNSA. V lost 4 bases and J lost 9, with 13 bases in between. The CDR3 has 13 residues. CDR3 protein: CASSWTAQGPQHF. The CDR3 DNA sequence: TGTGCCAGCAGCTGGACTGCCCAGGGGCCCCAGCATTTT.

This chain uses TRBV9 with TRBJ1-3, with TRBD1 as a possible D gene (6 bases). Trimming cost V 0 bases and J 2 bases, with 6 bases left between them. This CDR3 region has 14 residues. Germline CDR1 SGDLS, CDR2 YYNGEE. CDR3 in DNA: TGTGCCAGCAGCGTAGACAGGGCTGGAAACACCATATATTTT. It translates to CASSVDRAGNTIYF. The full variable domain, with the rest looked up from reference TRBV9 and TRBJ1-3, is DSGVTQTPKHLITATGQRVTLRCSPRSGDLSVYWYQQSLDQGLQFLIQYYNGEERAKGNILERFSAQQFPDLHSELNLSSLELGDSALYFCASSVDRAGNTIYFGEGSWLTVV.

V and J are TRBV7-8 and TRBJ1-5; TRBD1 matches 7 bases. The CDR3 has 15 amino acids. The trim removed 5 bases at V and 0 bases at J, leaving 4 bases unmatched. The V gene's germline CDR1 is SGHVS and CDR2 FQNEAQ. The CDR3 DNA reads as TGTGCCAGCAGCGGTGACAGGGTTAGCAATCAGCCCCAGCATTTT. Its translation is CASSGDRVSNQPQHF.

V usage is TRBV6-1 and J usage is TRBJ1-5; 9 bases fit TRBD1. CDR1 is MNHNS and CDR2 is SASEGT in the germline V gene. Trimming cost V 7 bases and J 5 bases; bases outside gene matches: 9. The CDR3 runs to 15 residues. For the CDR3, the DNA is TGTGCCAGCACCACTTACAGGGGGCCCCATCAGCCCCAGCATTTT. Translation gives CASTTYRGPHQPQHF.

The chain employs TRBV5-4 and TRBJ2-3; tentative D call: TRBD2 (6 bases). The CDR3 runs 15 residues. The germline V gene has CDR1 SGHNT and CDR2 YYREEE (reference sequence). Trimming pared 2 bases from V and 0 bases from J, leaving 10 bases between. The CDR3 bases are TGTGCCAGCAGCTTAGGCGGGATTAGCACAGATACGCAGTATTTT. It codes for CASSLGGISTDTQYF.

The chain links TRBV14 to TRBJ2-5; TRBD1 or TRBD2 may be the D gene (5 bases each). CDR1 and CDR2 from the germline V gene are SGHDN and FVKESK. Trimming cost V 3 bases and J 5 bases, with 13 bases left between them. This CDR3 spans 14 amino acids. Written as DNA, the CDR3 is TGTGCCAGCAGCCACCTGAGACAGCGGGAGACCCAGTACTTC. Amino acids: CASSHLRQRETQYF.

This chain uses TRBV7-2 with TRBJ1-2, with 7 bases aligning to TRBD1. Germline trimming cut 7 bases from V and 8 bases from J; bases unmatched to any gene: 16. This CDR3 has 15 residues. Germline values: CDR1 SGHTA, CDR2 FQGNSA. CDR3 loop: CASNLQSPGGAGYTF. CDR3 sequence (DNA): TGTGCCAGCAACCTACAGTCCCCAGGGGGAGCAGGCTACACCTTC.